Detailed here is one T cell receptor (beta chain). Its recognized antigen is unknown. Base quality data are lacking; no much larger clone is found one base away. Taken from the germline V gene, the CDR1 and CDR2 loops are MGHRA and YSYEKL. Reading from cysteine to phenylalanine, the CDR3 counts 18 amino acids. The read is trimmed to its CDR3 DNA, 54 bases read in frame from base 1. V has 4 bases trimmed and J has 1 base trimmed; junction bases matching no gene number 14. The data originate from a study of T cell repertoires in cytomegalovirus infection (dated by TCRdb to about 2019). Study-wide context: Peptide stimulations targeted recently identified HLA-C-restricted CMV epitopes, whose presentation resists viral immunomodulation, together with well-studied HLA-B-restricted epitopes. Because public TCR beta signatures pointed to carriage of CMV infection together with the matching HLA type, the HLA type of each donor mattered for the analysis. General study outcomes and caveats: Carriers of CMV infection plus the relevant HLA type were discriminated by the cumulative frequency of public TCR beta family members in the study cohort and in an independent roughly 340-donor cohort. The ex vivo response was dominated by HLA-C-restricted CMV-specific TCR beta clonotypes, which also provided the single most frequent clonotype in two of eight donors.

The sample's treatment or condition label, in plain terms: in vitro stimulation with specific CMV peptide epitopes to enrich CMV-specific T cells. TCRdb records Illumina HiSeq 1500 as the sequencer. TCRdb applied fastp at Q25 and MiXCR to the public reads, then kept only in-frame beta chains. Under each unique CDR3 protein, matching rows form one entry showing the most common genes and DNA. For this sample there are some 590,000 distinct CDR3 sequences; under 45% appear just once. The top ten hold around 48% of the sample. The rearranged segments are TRBV4-1 and TRBJ2-5; TRBD2 fits 8 bases in the junction. Specimen: cultured PBMCs, collected from culture after CMV antigen stimulation. The sequence was collected from a human donor in good health (CMV status not recorded). Some clones in this sample may be carry-over from other donors' samples. The sequence in DNA is TGCGCCAGCAGCCCCCTTGCGGGGGGACGAGGATTCCAAGAGACCCAGTACTTC. Its translation is CASSPLAGGRGFQETQYF.